One and the same sample provided the 17 T cell receptor beta chains below, sequenced in a study of T-cell memory formation after mild COVID-19. TCRdb reanalysed the 5' RACE reads using MiXCR and keeps one entry per CDR3 protein. The data show a few hundred thousand distinct CDR3 sequences, 15% to 20% seen once. The sample was PBMCs or a T cell subset sorted from them (not recorded which). These receptors all stem from a man in his late teens or twenties who had mild COVID-19 (a few samples of this study predate the infection). Cell type and time point are not known.

The chain carries TRBV6-5 and TRBJ1-1, with 10 bases aligning to TRBD1. CDR3 size: 14 residues. The V gene's germline CDR1 is MNHEY and CDR2 SVGAGI. With 5 bases clipped from V and 0 bases from J, the junction kept 0 bases outside the gene matches. This chain's CDR3 is CASSDRGLNTEAFF. The DNA of the CDR3 is TGTGCCAGCAGTGACAGGGGGCTGAACACTGAAGCTTTCTTT.

The CDR3 sequence: CASSPTTMSASYTQYF. The DNA of the CDR3 is TGTGCCAGCTCACCTACCACTATGTCGGCTTCTTATACGCAGTATTTT. J is TRBJ2-3 and V is TRBV18; no definite D call. Germline V gene lookup returns CDR1 KGHSH and CDR2 LQKENI. The CDR3 has 16 amino acids. V lost 3 bases and J lost 7, with 20 bases in between.

This clonotype has a handful of counts. The chain recombines TRBV14 with TRBJ1-3, with TRBD1 as a possible D gene (5 bases). Germline values: CDR1 SGHDN, CDR2 FVKESK. The V end lost 4 bases, the J end lost 1 base, and 17 bases lay between the germline ends. This CDR3 is 17 amino acids long. The CDR3 DNA is TGTGCCAGCAGCCCGCGGGACGTCCTTAGGTCTGGAAACACCATATATTTT. Encoded protein: CASSPRDVLRSGNTIYF. Combining the CDR3 with reference TRBV14 and TRBJ1-3 gives the whole variable domain EAGVTQFPSHSVIEKGQTVTLRCDPISGHDNLYWYRRVMGKEIKFLLHFVKESKQDESGMPNNRFLAERTGGTYSTLKVQPAELEDSGVYFCASSPRDVLRSGNTIYFGEGSWLTVV.

This sequence joins TRBV4-1 and TRBJ2-3; 7 positions agree with TRBD2. CDR1 and CDR2 from the germline V gene are MGHRA and YSYEKL. This CDR3 is built from 13 residues. The trim removed 1 base at V and 9 bases at J, leaving 4 bases unmatched. CDR3 coding DNA: TGCGCCAGCAGCCAAGGGGAGGGAGTAACGCAGTATTTT. It yields the protein CASSQGEGVTQYF.

This clonotype was detected ten times or more. The gene calls are TRBV4-3 and TRBJ2-3; D unclear. V lost 7 bases to trimming and J lost 6 bases, with 8 bases between them. The CDR3 spans 11 residues. Germline V gene lookup returns CDR1 LGHNA and CDR2 YSLEER. The DNA for the CDR3 is TGCGCCAGCACCCCCGGGGATACGCAGTATTTT. Residues: CASTPGDTQYF.

This clonotype has at least ten counts. The gene calls are TRBV5-5 and TRBJ2-7; 9 bases are shared with TRBD1. The CDR3 is 16 residues long. The V gene's germline CDR1 is SGHKS and CDR2 YYEKEE (reference sequence). The V segment lost 4 bases and the J segment 1 base; nucleotides outside the gene matches: 9. The CDR3 region is CASSGKPGQGSYEQYV. The DNA of the CDR3 is TGTGCCAGCAGCGGAAAACCGGGACAGGGTTCCTACGAGCAGTACGTC.

This clonotype was picked up many times. In DNA, the CDR3 is TGTGCCAGCAGTTACAGGGGTCGCACAGATACGCAGTATTTT. Its translation: CASSYRGRTDTQYF. The chain uses TRBV6-5 and TRBJ2-3; possible D gene TRBD1, 5 bases. The CDR3 covers 14 residues. V was trimmed by 2 bases and J by 1 base, leaving 7 bases between them. Germline V CDR1 and CDR2: MNHEY, SVGAGI.

This clonotype turned up a few times. V is TRBV9 and J is TRBJ1-6, with D possibly being TRBD1 (5 bases). CDR3 length: 15 amino acids. Germline lookup yields CDR1 SGDLS and CDR2 YYNGEE. The germline V and J ends were trimmed by 7 bases and 3 bases, with 14 bases remaining between them. The CDR3 is CASGGGRDYNSPLHF. The DNA for the CDR3 is TGTGCCAGCGGGGGGGGACGGGACTATAATTCACCCCTCCACTTT.

The gene calls are TRBV29-1 and TRBJ2-3, with D unclear. Germline V lookup: CDR1 SQVTM, CDR2 ANQGSEA. V dropped 6 bases and J dropped 3 bases, with 7 bases sitting between them. This CDR3 comprises 11 residues. Here the CDR3 reads CSVSPTDTQYF. CDR3 nucleotides: TGCAGCGTGAGTCCGACAGATACGCAGTATTTT.

This clonotype was observed a few times. The chain links TRBV5-1 to TRBJ2-7, with 7 bases aligning to TRBD2. The trim removed 1 base at V and 6 bases at J, leaving 4 bases unmatched. This CDR3 is built from 13 residues. Germline CDR1 SGHRS, CDR2 YFSETQ. The CDR3 DNA reads TGCGCCAGCAGCTTGCGGGGGGTCAGCGAGCAGTACTTC. It is translated as CASSLRGVSEQYF.

This clonotype showed up just a few times. The chain combines TRBV27 with TRBJ2-3; D possibly corresponds to TRBD2 (5 bases). Trimming stripped 8 bases from V and 3 bases from J, with 15 bases between. The CDR3 runs to 14 residues. Germline lookup yields CDR1 MNHEY and CDR2 SMNVEV (reference sequence). The DNA of the CDR3 is TGTGCCAGCCGGAGGCCAACCTTTACAGATACGCAGTATTTT. This encodes CASRRPTFTDTQYF.

V gene TRBV5-1 combines with J gene TRBJ2-3; 8 bases are shared with TRBD1. CDR3 length: 15 residues. V lost 3 bases and J lost 2; bases outside the gene matches: 5. Germline-derived CDR1 and CDR2 are SGHRS and YFSETQ. CDR3 nucleotides: TGCGCCAGCAGCTCGGGACAGGTGATCACAGATACGCAGTATTTT. This translates into CASSSGQVITDTQYF.

V is TRBV7-2 and J is TRBJ2-1; 10 nucleotides align to TRBD2. Germline V gene sequence: CDR1 SGHTA, CDR2 FQGNSA. The CDR3 totals 15 residues. Trimming took 6 bases from V and 8 from J; bases not matched to a gene: 10. The CDR3 sequence: CASRLLSGGRDEQFF. The CDR3 nucleotides read TGTGCCAGCAGGCTACTTAGCGGGGGGAGGGATGAGCAGTTCTTC.

In this sample, this clonotype turned up many times. The chain uses TRBV7-9 and TRBJ2-4; tentatively, D is TRBD1 (6 bases). V shed 2 bases and J shed 7 bases, with 12 bases lying between them. The CDR3 spans 14 residues. Germline V gives CDR1 SEHNR, CDR2 FQNEAQ (reference sequence). CDR3 amino acids: CASSLRGSPNIQYF. The CDR3 DNA is TGTGCCAGCAGCTTAAGGGGGTCCCCCAACATTCAGTACTTC.

The sample holds a few counts of this clonotype. This chain links TRBV9 with TRBJ2-1, with 11 bases that match TRBD1. The V and J ends lost 2 bases and 9 bases, in that order; junction bases with no gene match: 13. Germline V gives CDR1 SGDLS, CDR2 YYNGEE. The CDR3 covers 17 residues. CDR3 coding DNA: TGTGCCAGCAGCGTCCTAGCCGGGACAGGGGGATGGGGTGAGCAGTTCTTC. This codes for CASSVLAGTGGWGEQFF. Combining the CDR3 with reference TRBV9 and TRBJ2-1 gives the whole variable domain DSGVTQTPKHLITATGQRVTLRCSPRSGDLSVYWYQQSLDQGLQFLIQYYNGEERAKGNILERFSAQQFPDLHSELNLSSLELGDSALYFCASSVLAGTGGWGEQFFGPGTRLTVL.

The rearrangement uses TRBV18 and TRBJ2-5; TRBD2 matches 11 bases. Germline V gene lookup returns CDR1 KGHSH and CDR2 LQKENI. This CDR3 contains 15 residues. The V and J ends lost 3 bases and 2 bases, in that order; junction bases with no gene match: 2. DNA for the CDR3: TGTGCCAGCTCACCGCGGACTAGCGGGCAAGAGACCCAGTACTTC. As protein: CASSPRTSGQETQYF. The whole variable domain, filled in from reference TRBV18 and TRBJ2-5, reads NAGVMQNPRHLVRRRGQEARLRCSPMKGHSHVYWYRQLPEEGLKFMVYLQKENIIDESGMPKERFSAEFPKEGPSILRIQQVVRGDSAAYFCASSPRTSGQETQYFGPGTRLLVL.

This clonotype has more than one count but fewer than ten. DNA of the CDR3: TGTGCCAGCTCACGAGGCGACCAGGGAGCCTACGAGCAGTACTTC. This gives the protein CASSRGDQGAYEQYF. The genes are TRBV18 and TRBJ2-7; TRBD1 or TRBD2 may be the D gene (5 bases each). From germline, CDR1 is KGHSH and CDR2 LQKENI. CDR3 length: 15 residues. Trimming took off 4 bases at V and 2 bases at J, with 15 bases between the two ends.